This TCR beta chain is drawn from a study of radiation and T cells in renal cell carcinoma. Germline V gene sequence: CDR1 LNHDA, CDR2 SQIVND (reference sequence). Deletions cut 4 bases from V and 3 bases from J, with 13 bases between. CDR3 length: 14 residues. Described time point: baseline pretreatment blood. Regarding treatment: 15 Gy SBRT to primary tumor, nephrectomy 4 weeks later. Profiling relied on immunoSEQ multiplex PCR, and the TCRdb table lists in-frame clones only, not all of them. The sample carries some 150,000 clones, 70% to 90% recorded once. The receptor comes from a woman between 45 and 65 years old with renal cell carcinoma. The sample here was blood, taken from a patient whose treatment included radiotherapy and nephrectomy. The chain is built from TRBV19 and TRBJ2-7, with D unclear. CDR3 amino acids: CASSSLRTNYEQYF. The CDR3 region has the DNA TGTGCCAGTAGTAGCCTCCGCACCAACTACGAGCAGTACTTC.